Described below is a single T cell receptor (beta chain) sequence and its context. This sample was included in a study of cytomegalovirus exposure and HLA in healthy donors. This PCR relied on a set of 60 Vbeta primers and 13 Jbeta primers. Only in-frame clones appear in the TCRdb table, and some are missing; sequencing was by immunoSEQ multiplex PCR. The data contain around 150,000 clones, less than 85% of them singletons. Germline V gives CDR1 LNHDA, CDR2 SQIVND (reference sequence). CDR3 length: 13 residues. The V gene lost 0 bases and the J gene lost 11 bases, with 13 bases spanning the gap. The chain carries TRBV19 and TRBJ1-1, with TRBD1 as a possible D gene (6 bases). This clonotype was sampled from a man aged 40-49 years in good health and CMV-seronegative. The sample was PBMCs. This CDR3 reads CASSIDRDMGAFF. DNA of the CDR3: TGTGCCAGTAGTATAGATCGGGACATGGGGGCTTTCTTT.